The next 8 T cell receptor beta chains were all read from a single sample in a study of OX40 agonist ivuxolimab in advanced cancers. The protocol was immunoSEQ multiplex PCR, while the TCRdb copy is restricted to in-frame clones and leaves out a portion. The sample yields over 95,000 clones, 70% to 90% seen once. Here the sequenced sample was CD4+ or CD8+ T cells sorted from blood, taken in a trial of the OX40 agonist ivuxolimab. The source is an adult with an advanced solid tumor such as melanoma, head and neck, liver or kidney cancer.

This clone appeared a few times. Here the CDR3 reads CASRLVQGTEAFF. The CDR3 DNA is TGTGCAAGTCGCTTAGTGCAGGGCACTGAAGCTTTCTTT. V gene TRBV12-2 combines with J gene TRBJ1-1; the table calls TRBD1, which could not be checked here. TRBV12-2 is classified as a pseudogene. The CDR3 is made up of 13 amino acids.

The DNA of the CDR3 is TGCGCCAGCAGCCAAGAGACGGGCCCAAAACTATACTACGAGCAGTACTTC. Protein sequence: CASSQETGPKLYYEQYF. This chain joins TRBV4-3 and TRBJ2-7; no firm D call. Deletions cut 0 bases from V and 3 bases from J, with 18 bases between. The CDR3 is made up of 17 amino acids. The germline V gene encodes CDR1 LGHNA and CDR2 YSLEER.

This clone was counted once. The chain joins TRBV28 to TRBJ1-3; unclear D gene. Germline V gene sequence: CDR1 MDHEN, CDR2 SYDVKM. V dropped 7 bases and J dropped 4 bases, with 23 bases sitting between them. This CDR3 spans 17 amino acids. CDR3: CASTRGGIMTGGNTIYF. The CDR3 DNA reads TGTGCCAGCACTCGAGGAGGGATAATGACCGGAGGAAACACCATATATTTT.

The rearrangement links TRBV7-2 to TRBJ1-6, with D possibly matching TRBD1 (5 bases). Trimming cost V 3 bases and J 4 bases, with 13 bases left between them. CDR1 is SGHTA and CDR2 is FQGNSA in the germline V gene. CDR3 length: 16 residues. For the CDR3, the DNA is TGTGCCAGCAGCTTGGGACCGCCCGGATATAATTCACCCCTCCACTTT. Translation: CASSLGPPGYNSPLHF.

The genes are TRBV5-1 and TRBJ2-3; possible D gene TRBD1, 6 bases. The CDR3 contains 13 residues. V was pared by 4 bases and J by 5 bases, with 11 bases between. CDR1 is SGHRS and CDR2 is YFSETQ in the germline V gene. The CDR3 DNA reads TGCGCCAGCAGCACAGGGTGGGAAGATACGCAGTATTTT. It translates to CASSTGWEDTQYF.

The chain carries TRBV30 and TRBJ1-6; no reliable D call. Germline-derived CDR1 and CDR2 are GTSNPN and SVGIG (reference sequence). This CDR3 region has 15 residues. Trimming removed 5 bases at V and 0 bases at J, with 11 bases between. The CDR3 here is CAWLAPRSYNSPLHF. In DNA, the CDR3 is TGTGCCTGGCTTGCGCCGCGCTCCTATAATTCACCCCTCCACTTT.

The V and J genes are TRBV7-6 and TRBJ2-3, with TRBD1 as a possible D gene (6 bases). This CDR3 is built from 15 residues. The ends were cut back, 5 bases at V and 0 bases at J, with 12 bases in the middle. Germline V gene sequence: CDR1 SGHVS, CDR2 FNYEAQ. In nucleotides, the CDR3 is TGTGCCAGCAGCAACCAGGGGCCAAGCACAGATACGCAGTATTTT. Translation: CASSNQGPSTDTQYF.

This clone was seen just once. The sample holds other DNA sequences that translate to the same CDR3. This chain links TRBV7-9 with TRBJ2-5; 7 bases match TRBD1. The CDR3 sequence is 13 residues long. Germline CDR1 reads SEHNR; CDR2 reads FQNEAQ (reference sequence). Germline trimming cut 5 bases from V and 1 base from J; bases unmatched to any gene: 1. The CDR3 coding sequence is TGTGCCAGCAGCCGGGACAGCCAAGAGACCCAGTACTTC. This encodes CASSRDSQETQYF.